This T cell receptor beta chain stems from a study of T cell repertoires in cytomegalovirus infection. About the research overall: Evidence of both CMV infection and a matching HLA type came from public TCR beta signatures.

A word on this clonotype: What it binds is unknown.

General observations from the study: Pooled public TCR beta family frequency picked out CMV carriers with the relevant HLA. CMV-specific TCR beta clonotypes restricted by HLA-C were the ones dominating the ex vivo response.

TCRdb reprocessed the reads via MiXCR and lists one record per CDR3 protein. Here the sample spans just over 150,000 distinct CDR3 sequences, 23% being singletons. Trimming cost V 3 bases and J 5 bases, with 17 bases left between them. Germline CDR1 and CDR2: SEHNR and FQNEAQ (reference sequence). The CDR3 has 16 residues. This clonotype originated in a human donor in good health (CMV status not recorded). Some clones in this sample may be carry-over from other donors' samples. V gene TRBV7-9 combines with J gene TRBJ1-5; D may be TRBD1 (5 bases). The material sequenced was PBMCs. CDR3 in amino acids: CASSLGSGSPDQPQHF. The CDR3 nucleotides read TGTGCCAGCAGCTTGGGGTCAGGGAGTCCGGATCAGCCCCAGCATTTT.